This T cell receptor (beta chain) is from a study of cytomegalovirus exposure and HLA in healthy donors. Germline V gives CDR1 MRHNA, CDR2 SNTAGT. This CDR3 spans 15 amino acids. V shed 4 bases, J shed 9 bases, and the junction held 9 bases outside the gene matches. It was with 60 Vbeta and 13 Jbeta primers that the PCR ran. Here immunoSEQ multiplex PCR was the method, and the copy in TCRdb shows in-frame clones only, minus some. This table has around 150,000 clones, around 66% appearing once. This chain joins TRBV6-4 and TRBJ2-1, with 10 bases lining up with TRBD2. The sequenced sample was PBMCs. The sequence was obtained from a woman aged 60-75 years in good health and CMV-seronegative. The CDR3 spells CASSVEAGGPGEQFF. Written as DNA, the CDR3 is TGTGCCAGCAGTGTAGAAGCGGGGGGGCCCGGTGAGCAGTTCTTC.